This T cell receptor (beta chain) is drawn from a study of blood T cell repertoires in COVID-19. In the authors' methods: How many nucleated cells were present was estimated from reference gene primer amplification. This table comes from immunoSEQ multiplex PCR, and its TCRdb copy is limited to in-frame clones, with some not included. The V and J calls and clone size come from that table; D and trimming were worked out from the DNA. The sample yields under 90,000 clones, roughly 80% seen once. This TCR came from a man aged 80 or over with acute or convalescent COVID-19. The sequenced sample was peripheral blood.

CDR3 coding DNA: TGTGCCAGTAGTTTTACTAGCGGGGGAGAAGATACGCAGTATTTT. Its translation is CASSFTSGGEDTQYF. The chain joins TRBV19 to TRBJ2-3; TRBD2 agrees at 11 bases. Trimming took 5 bases from V and 5 from J; bases not matched to a gene: 6. The CDR3 runs to 15 residues. Germline CDR1 and CDR2: LNHDA and SQIVND (reference sequence).